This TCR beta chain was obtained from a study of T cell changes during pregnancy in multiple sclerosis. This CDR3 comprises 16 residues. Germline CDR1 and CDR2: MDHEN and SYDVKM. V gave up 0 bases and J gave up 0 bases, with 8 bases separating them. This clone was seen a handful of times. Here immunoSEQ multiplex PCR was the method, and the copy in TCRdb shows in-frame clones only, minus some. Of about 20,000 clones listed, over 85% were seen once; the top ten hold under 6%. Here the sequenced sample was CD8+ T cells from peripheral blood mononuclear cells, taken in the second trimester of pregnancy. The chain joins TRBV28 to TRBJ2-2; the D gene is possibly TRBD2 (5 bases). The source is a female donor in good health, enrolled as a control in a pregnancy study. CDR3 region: CASSLWEVANTGELFF. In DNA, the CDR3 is TGTGCCAGCAGTTTATGGGAGGTCGCGAACACCGGGGAGCTGTTTTTT.